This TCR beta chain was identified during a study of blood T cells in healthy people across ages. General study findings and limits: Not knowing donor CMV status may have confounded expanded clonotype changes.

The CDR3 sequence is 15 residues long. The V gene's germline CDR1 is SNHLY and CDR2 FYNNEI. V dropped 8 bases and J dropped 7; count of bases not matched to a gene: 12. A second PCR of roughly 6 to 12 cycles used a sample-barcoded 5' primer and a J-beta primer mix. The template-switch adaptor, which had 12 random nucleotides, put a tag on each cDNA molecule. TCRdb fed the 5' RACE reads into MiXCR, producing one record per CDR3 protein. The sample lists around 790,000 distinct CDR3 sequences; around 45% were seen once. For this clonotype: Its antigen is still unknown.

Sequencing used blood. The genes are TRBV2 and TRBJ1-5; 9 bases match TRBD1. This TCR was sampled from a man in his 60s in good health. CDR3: CASGETGGSGQPQHF. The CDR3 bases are TGTGCCAGCGGGGAAACAGGGGGCTCGGGCCAGCCCCAGCATTTT.